These T cell receptor beta chains were read from a single sample in a study of cytomegalovirus exposure and HLA in healthy donors. Repertoires were generated with immunoSEQ multiplex PCR, while TCRdb's copy carries only in-frame clones and drops some. The sample has about 170,000 clones, more than 70% seen once. Sequencing input: PBMCs. The receptors derive from a boy between 2 and 15 years old in good health and CMV-seronegative. CDR3s include the opening cysteine and the closing phenylalanine or tryptophan. A D gene is named only where the DNA matches it firmly. Clone size, where shown, is once, few, many, or a class for clones that have expanded.

d_gene | abundance | j_gene | v_gene | CDR3aa | CDR3nt
TRBD2 | NA | TRBJ2-7 | TRBV5-1 | CASSLAGGGTYEQYF | TGCGCCAGCAGCTTGGCCGGCGGGGGGACCTACGAGCAGTACTTC
NA | NA | TRBJ1-2 | TRBV28 | CASSPRGGYGYTF | TGTGCCAGCAGTCCTAGGGGAGGTTATGGCTACACCTTC
NA | NA | TRBJ1-4 | TRBV7-9 | CASSSMGGATNEKLFF | TGTGCCAGCAGCTCAATGGGAGGGGCAACTAATGAAAAACTGTTTTTT
TRBD2 | NA | TRBJ2-3 | TRBV7-3 | CASSPGLAGDTQYF | TGTGCCAGCAGTCCGGGACTAGCGGGTGATACGCAGTATTTT
NA | NA | TRBJ2-2 | TRBV28 | CASSATQGRRNTGELFF | TGTGCCAGCAGTGCGACACAGGGTCGGAGGAACACCGGGGAGCTGTTTTTT
NA | NA | TRBJ1-3 | TRBV18 | CASSPSRGSGNTIYF | TGTGCCAGCTCACCATCCAGGGGATCTGGAAACACCATATATTTT
NA | NA | TRBJ1-2 | TRBV5-5 | CASSLGSANYGYTF | TGTGCCAGCAGCTTGGGTTCAGCTAACTATGGCTACACCTTC
NA | NA | TRBJ2-2 | TRBV25-1 | CASSEYFSGELFF | TGTGCCAGCAGTGAATATTTTAGCGGGGAGCTGTTTTTT
NA | NA | TRBJ2-3 | TRBV5-1 | CASSPGLSTDTQYF | TGCGCCAGCAGCCCGGGACTCAGCACAGATACGCAGTATTTT
TRBD1 | NA | TRBJ1-1 | TRBV5-1 | CASSFIDRDTEAFF | TGCGCCAGCAGCTTCATCGACAGGGACACTGAAGCTTTCTTT
NA | NA | TRBJ1-1 | TRBV9 | CASTRTVGEITEAFF | TGTGCCAGCACCAGGACAGTGGGCGAAATAACTGAAGCTTTCTTT
NA | NA | TRBJ1-1 | TRBV5-1 | CASSLRGNTEAFF | TGCGCCAGCAGCTTGAGGGGGAACACTGAAGCTTTCTTT
TRBD2 | NA | TRBJ2-7 | TRBV11-2 | CASRLDSGEFYEQYF | TGTGCCAGCAGGTTAGACAGCGGGGAATTCTACGAGCAGTACTTC
TRBD1 | once | TRBJ1-2 | TRBV6-5 | CASSSSDRDRSGYTF | TGTGCCAGCAGTTCGTCGGACAGGGATCGATCTGGCTACACCTTC
NA | NA | TRBJ1-1 | TRBV6-6 | CASSFREATEAFF | TGTGCCAGCAGTTTCAGGGAAGCCACTGAAGCTTTCTTT
NA | NA | TRBJ2-5 | TRBV10-1 | CASSVSRDETQYF | TGCGCCAGCAGTGTGTCACGGGATGAGACCCAGTACTTC
NA | NA | TRBJ2-1 | TRBV6-6 | CASTRQGLYNEQFF | TGTGCCAGCACCCGGCAGGGACTGTACAATGAGCAGTTCTTC
NA | NA | TRBJ2-7 | TRBV6-1 | CASSEARDPSYEQYF | TGTGCCAGCAGTGAAGCGCGGGACCCCTCCTACGAGCAGTACTTC
TRBD2 | NA | TRBJ2-7 | TRBV5-6 | CASSSEREVAYEQYF | TGTGCCAGCAGCTCAGAGCGGGAGGTGGCCTACGAGCAGTACTTC
TRBD2 | NA | TRBJ2-5 | TRBV5-6 | CASSFWGEGRETQYF | TGTGCCAGCAGCTTTTGGGGGGAGGGACGAGAGACCCAGTACTTC
NA | NA | TRBJ2-5 | TRBV5-1 | CASSLVEETQYF | TGCGCCAGCAGCTTGGTCGAAGAGACCCAGTACTTC
NA | NA | TRBJ2-3 | TRBV4-1 | CASSQVRGAQGTDTQYF | TGCGCCAGCAGCCAAGTCCGGGGGGCGCAAGGCACAGATACGCAGTATTTT
NA | few | TRBJ2-7 | TRBV13 | CASSFRRVSYEQYF | TGTGCCAGCAGCTTTAGACGGGTCTCCTACGAGCAGTACTTC
NA | NA | TRBJ1-2 | TRBV10-1 | CASSDLVRGFYYGYTF | TGCGCCAGCAGTGACCTCGTTAGGGGGTTCTACTATGGCTACACCTTC
NA | NA | TRBJ2-3 | TRBV9 | CASRENNPISDTQYF | TGTGCCAGCAGGGAGAACAACCCCATTTCAGATACGCAGTATTTT
TRBD1 | NA | TRBJ2-7 | TRBV18 | CASSTGASYEQYF | TGTGCCAGCTCGACAGGGGCTTCCTACGAGCAGTACTTC
TRBD1 | NA | TRBJ2-7 | TRBV6-5 | CASSTGDRGYEQYF | TGTGCCAGCAGTACTGGGGACAGGGGGTACGAGCAGTACTTC
NA | NA | TRBJ2-1 | TRBV19 | CASSMLRQAVYNEQFF | TGTGCCAGTAGTATGTTGCGACAGGCGGTTTACAATGAGCAGTTCTTC
TRBD1 | NA | TRBJ1-2 | TRBV27 | CASSLRQGDGYAF | TGTGCCAGCAGTTTACGACAGGGGGATGGCTACGCCTTC
NA | NA | TRBJ1-5 | TRBV30 | CAWSGREVPNQPQHF | TGTGCCTGGAGTGGCAGGGAGGTCCCAAATCAGCCCCAGCATTTT
TRBD1 | NA | TRBJ2-3 | TRBV5-4 | CASSTGQGAADTQYF | TGTGCCAGCAGCACGGGACAGGGGGCGGCAGATACGCAGTATTTT
NA | NA | TRBJ1-1 | TRBV5-1 | CASSPGGNTEAFF | TGCGCCAGCAGCCCGGGGGGGAACACTGAAGCTTTCTTT
NA | NA | TRBJ2-5 | TRBV7-9 | CASSFAGTETQYF | TGTGCCAGCAGCTTCGCGGGGACAGAGACCCAGTACTTC
NA | NA | TRBJ1-1 | TRBV27 | CASSPIGYPEAFF | TGTGCCAGCAGTCCCATCGGGTACCCTGAAGCTTTCTTT
TRBD1 | NA | TRBJ2-1 | TRBV28 | CASNKQGASYNEQFF | TGTGCCAGCAACAAACAGGGGGCGAGCTACAATGAGCAGTTCTTC
TRBD2 | NA | TRBJ2-5 | TRBV5-1 | CASSPTSEEQTQYF | TGCGCCAGCAGCCCGACTAGCGAGGAACAGACCCAGTACTTC
NA | NA | TRBJ1-2 | TRBV29-1 | CSVEWGVVDGYGYTF | TGCAGCGTTGAATGGGGCGTCGTGGATGGCTATGGCTACACCTTC
NA | NA | TRBJ1-4 | TRBV19 | CASSHRGTSEKLFF | TGTGCCAGTAGTCATCGGGGGACTTCTGAAAAACTGTTTTTT
NA | NA | TRBJ2-7 | TRBV25-1 | CASSGREQYF | TGTGCCAGCAGTGGTCGGGAGCAGTACTTC
TRBD2 | NA | TRBJ2-7 | TRBV19 | CASRPGLDYEQYF | TGTGCCAGTAGGCCGGGACTAGACTACGAGCAGTACTTC
TRBD1 | NA | TRBJ2-7 | TRBV6-1 | CASSAGDRDRSSYEQYF | TGTGCCAGCAGTGCTGGGGACAGAGACAGAAGCTCCTACGAGCAGTACTTC
NA | few | TRBJ1-4 | TRBV30 | CAWSIGATNEKLFF | TGTGCCTGGAGCATTGGGGCCACTAATGAAAAACTGTTTTTT
TRBD2 | NA | TRBJ2-7 | TRBV5-1 | CASSFSGRFNEQYF | TGCGCCAGCAGCTTTAGCGGGAGATTTAACGAGCAGTACTTC
NA | NA | TRBJ2-3 | TRBV18 | CASSPGQGNADTQYF | TGTGCCAGCTCACCAGGGCAGGGCAACGCAGATACGCAGTATTTT
TRBD1 | NA | TRBJ2-5 | TRBV10-3 | CAISENGQGKEQYF | TGTGCCATCAGTGAGAATGGACAGGGGAAAGAGCAGTACTTC
NA | NA | TRBJ2-7 | TRBV28 | CASSFSGRYEQYF | TGTGCCAGCAGTTTTTCGGGGAGGTACGAGCAGTACTTC